This TCR beta chain was captured by sequencing in a study of T-cell reconstitution after alpha-beta-depleted transplantation in children. This clonotype appeared many times. A library of TCRbeta sequences, prepared with unique molecular identifiers, was generated. TCRdb independently ran MiXCR on the PCR reads; one entry per CDR3 protein. Of approximately 640,000 distinct CDR3 sequences detected, 16% appear once; the ten largest clones hold around 0.96%. The ends were cut back, 2 bases at V and 5 bases at J, with 13 bases in the middle. There are 14 residues in the CDR3. The receptor was isolated from a human donor who donated a stem cell graft to a child with acute myeloid leukemia. The J gene is TRBJ2-7, the V gene TRBV12-3 or TRBV12-4; D is perhaps TRBD2 (6 bases). Sequenced here: PBMCs from the stem cell graft donor, sampled from the stem cell graft. CDR3 sequence reads: CASSLWGDSDEQYF. CDR3 in DNA: TGTGCCAGCAGTTTATGGGGGGATTCGGACGAGCAGTACTTC.